These T cell receptor beta chains were read from a single sample in a study of blood T cell repertoires in COVID-19. TCRdb's copy holds only in-frame clones and misses some; the assay was immunoSEQ multiplex PCR. The profile shows fewer than 300,000 clones, 86% of them singletons. Sample: peripheral blood. The receptors were gathered from a woman aged 25 to 39 with COVID-19, enrolled during active disease. Each CDR3 is given with its conserved first and last residue. Each record gives: clone size, J gene, V gene, CDR3 protein. Clone size is not always given. Where it is, it says once, few, many or a class for expanded clones.

abundance: -; j_gene: TRBJ2-7; v_gene: TRBV18; CDR3aa: CASSPPLGRQYEQYF
abundance: -; j_gene: TRBJ1-2; v_gene: TRBV14; CDR3aa: CASSQAPGQVFGYTF
abundance: -; j_gene: TRBJ1-1; v_gene: TRBV7-9; CDR3aa: CASSLGHNTEAFF
abundance: many; j_gene: TRBJ2-5; v_gene: TRBV27; CDR3aa: CASSERGIQETQYF
abundance: many; j_gene: TRBJ2-1; v_gene: TRBV4-1; CDR3aa: CASSQEAGTYNEQFF
abundance: -; j_gene: TRBJ1-6; v_gene: TRBV28; CDR3aa: CASRAGYNSPLHF
abundance: -; j_gene: TRBJ1-1; v_gene: TRBV5-1; CDR3aa: CASSFDSSTEAFF
abundance: -; j_gene: TRBJ1-5; v_gene: TRBV6-5; CDR3aa: CASRLTDSNQPQHF
abundance: -; j_gene: TRBJ1-1; v_gene: TRBV19; CDR3aa: CASSIGWPTEAFF
abundance: -; j_gene: TRBJ2-3; v_gene: TRBV30; CDR3aa: CAWRSIQGSTDTQYF
abundance: -; j_gene: TRBJ2-6; v_gene: TRBV5-1; CDR3aa: CASSPRQVASPGANVLTF
abundance: few; j_gene: TRBJ1-5; v_gene: TRBV5-1; CDR3aa: CASSLNPGSDQPQHF
abundance: -; j_gene: TRBJ1-1; v_gene: TRBV5-6; CDR3aa: CASSLMSQGARAEAFF
abundance: -; j_gene: TRBJ2-1; v_gene: TRBV25-1; CDR3aa: CASTSDRRQFF